Sequencing of this T cell receptor (beta chain) was carried out in a study of PD-L1 blockade in urothelial cancer. Study details: Patients started atezolizumab in the mid-2010s, 1,200 mg intravenously every 3 weeks.

Every PCR got spiked synthetic TCR analog templates. Measured with immunoSEQ multiplex PCR; TCRdb has only the in-frame clones, and not every one. The sample consists of around 100,000 clones, about 85% of them appearing once. This specimen was PBMCs, taken around atezolizumab (anti-PD-L1) treatment. The receptor was isolated from a man between 50 and 59 years old with urothelial cancer.

CDR3 amino acids: CATGGQGTDTQYF. CDR3 sequence (DNA): TGTGCCACCGGGGGACAGGGTACAGATACGCAGTATTTT. The chain recombines TRBV11-2 with TRBJ2-3; TRBD1 agrees at 9 bases. Trimming at V came to 10 bases and at J to 3 bases, leaving 5 bases not matched to a gene. The CDR3 runs 13 residues. The germline V gene has CDR1 SGHAT and CDR2 FQNNGV.